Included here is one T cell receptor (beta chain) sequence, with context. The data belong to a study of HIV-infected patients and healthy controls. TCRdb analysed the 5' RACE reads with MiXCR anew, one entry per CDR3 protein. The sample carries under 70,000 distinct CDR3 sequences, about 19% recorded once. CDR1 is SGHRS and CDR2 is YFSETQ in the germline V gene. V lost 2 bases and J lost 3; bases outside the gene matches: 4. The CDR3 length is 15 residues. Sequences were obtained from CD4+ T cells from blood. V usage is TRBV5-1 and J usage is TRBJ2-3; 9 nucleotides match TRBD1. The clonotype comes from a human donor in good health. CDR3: CASSFGTGRTDTQYF. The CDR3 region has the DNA TGCGCCAGCAGCTTCGGGACAGGGCGAACAGATACGCAGTATTTT.